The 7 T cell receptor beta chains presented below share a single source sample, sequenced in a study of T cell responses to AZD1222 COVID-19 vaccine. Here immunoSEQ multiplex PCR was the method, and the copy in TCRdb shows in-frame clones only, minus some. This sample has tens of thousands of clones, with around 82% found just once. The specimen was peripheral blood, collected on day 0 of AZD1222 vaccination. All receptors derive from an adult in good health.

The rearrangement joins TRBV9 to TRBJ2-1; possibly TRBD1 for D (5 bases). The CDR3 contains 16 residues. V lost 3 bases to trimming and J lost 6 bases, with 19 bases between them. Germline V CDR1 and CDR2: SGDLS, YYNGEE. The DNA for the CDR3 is TGTGCCAGCAGCGCCTACCTGGGGCCCCTCGGCAATGAGCAGTTCTTC. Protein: CASSAYLGPLGNEQFF.

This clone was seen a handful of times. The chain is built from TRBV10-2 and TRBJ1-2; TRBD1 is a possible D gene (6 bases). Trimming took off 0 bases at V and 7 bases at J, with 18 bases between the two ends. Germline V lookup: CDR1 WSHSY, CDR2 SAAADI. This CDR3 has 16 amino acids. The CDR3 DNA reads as TGCGCCAGCAGTGAGTCTGGTGGGGCAGGGGCTTCTGGCTACACCTTC. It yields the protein CASSESGGAGASGYTF.

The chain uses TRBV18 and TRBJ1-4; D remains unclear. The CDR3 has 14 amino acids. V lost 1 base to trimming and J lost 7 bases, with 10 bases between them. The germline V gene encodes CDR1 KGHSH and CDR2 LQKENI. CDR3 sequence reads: CASSPQGAFEKLFF. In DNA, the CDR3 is TGTGCCAGCTCACCACAGGGTGCCTTTGAAAAACTGTTTTTT. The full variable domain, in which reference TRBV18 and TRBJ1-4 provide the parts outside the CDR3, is NAGVMQNPRHLVRRRGQEARLRCSPMKGHSHVYWYRQLPEEGLKFMVYLQKENIIDESGMPKERFSAEFPKEGPSILRIQQVVRGDSAAYFCASSPQGAFEKLFFGSGTQLSVL.

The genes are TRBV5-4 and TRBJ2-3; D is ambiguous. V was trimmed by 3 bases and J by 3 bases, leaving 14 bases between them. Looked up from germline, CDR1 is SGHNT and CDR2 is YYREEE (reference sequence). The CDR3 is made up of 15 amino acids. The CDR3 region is CASSSQGPSTDTQYF. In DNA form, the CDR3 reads TGTGCCAGCAGCTCCCAAGGACCATCTACAGATACGCAGTATTTT.

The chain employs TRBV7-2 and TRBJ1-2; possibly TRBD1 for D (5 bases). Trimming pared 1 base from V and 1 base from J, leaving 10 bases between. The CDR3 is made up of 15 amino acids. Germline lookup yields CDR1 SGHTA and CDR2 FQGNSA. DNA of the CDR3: TGTGCCAGCAGCTTAGGCGGGGCAGTTAACTATGGCTACACCTTC. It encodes CASSLGGAVNYGYTF.

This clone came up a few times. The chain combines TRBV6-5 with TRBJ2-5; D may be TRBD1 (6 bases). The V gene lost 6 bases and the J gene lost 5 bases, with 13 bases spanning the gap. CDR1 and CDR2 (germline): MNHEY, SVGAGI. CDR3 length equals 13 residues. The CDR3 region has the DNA TGTGCCAGCAGAGTAATGCAGGGGGAGACCCAGTACTTC. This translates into CASRVMQGETQYF.

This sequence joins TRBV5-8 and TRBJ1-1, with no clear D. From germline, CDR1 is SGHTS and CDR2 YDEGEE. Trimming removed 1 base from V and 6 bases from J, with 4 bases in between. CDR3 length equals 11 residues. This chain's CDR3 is CASSLFSEAFF. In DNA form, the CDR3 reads TGTGCCAGCAGCTTGTTTTCTGAAGCTTTCTTT.